In its sample, the clone carrying this T cell receptor beta chain ranks as medium-sized. The CDR3 runs to 15 residues. Trimming removed 10 bases from V and 7 bases from J, with 24 bases in between. Germline-derived CDR1 and CDR2 are SGHNT and YYREEE (reference sequence). The repertoire was sequenced with immunoSEQ multiplex PCR; TCRdb's copy has only in-frame clones and lacks some. The sample yields 86,000 or so clones, approximately 82% seen once. This entry is derived from a study of blood T cell repertoires in COVID-19. The sequenced sample consisted of peripheral blood. The chain uses TRBV5-4 and TRBJ1-5; the D gene is possibly TRBD1 (6 bases). This clonotype was sampled from a woman of 80 years or more with acute or convalescent COVID-19. CDR3 nucleotides: TGTGCCTATTCTAAAGACCCAGGGGAAGGACAGCCCCAGCATTTT. It translates to CAYSKDPGEGQPQHF. The whole variable domain, filled in from reference TRBV5-4 and TRBJ1-5, reads ETGVTQSPTHLIKTRGQQVTLRCSSQSGHNTVSWYQQALGQGPQFIFQYYREEENGRGNFPPRFSGLQFPNYSSELNVNALELDDSALYLCAYSKDPGEGQPQHFGDGTRLSIL.